The clone carrying this TCR beta chain was picked up one time. Between the trimmed V and J ends, which lost 4 bases and 4 bases, there was a span of 10 bases. CDR1 and CDR2 (germline): MNHEY, SVGEGT. There are 13 residues in the CDR3. The data belong to a study of T cell responses to AZD1222 COVID-19 vaccine. The protocol was immunoSEQ multiplex PCR, while the TCRdb copy is restricted to in-frame clones and leaves out a portion. The table has under 25,000 clones, approximately 84% seen once. V gene TRBV6-2 or TRBV6-3 combines with J gene TRBJ1-2; D unresolved. The TCR sequence derives from an adult who received the AZD1222 COVID-19 vaccine. The specimen comprised peripheral blood, sampled 28 days after the second AZD1222 dose. In DNA, the CDR3 is TGTGCCAGCAGTTTCCGACGGCCCTATGGCTACACCTTC. Its protein is CASSFRRPYGYTF.